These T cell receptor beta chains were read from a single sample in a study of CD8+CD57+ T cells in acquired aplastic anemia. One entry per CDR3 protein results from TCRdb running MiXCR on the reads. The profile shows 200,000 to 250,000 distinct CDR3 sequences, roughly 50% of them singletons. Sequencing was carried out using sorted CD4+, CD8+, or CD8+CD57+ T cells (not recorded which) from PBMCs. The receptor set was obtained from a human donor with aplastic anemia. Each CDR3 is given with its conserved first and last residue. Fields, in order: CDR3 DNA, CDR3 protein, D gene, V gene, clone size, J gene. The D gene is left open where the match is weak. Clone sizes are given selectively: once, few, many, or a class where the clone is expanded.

CDR3 DNA: TGCAGCGCCCAGGGAACCACTGAAGCTTTCTTT; CDR3 protein: CSAQGTTEAFF; D gene: .; V gene: TRBV29-1; clone size: .; J gene: TRBJ1-1
CDR3 DNA: TGTGCCAGCAGCTTAGACAGAGGGGGGAAGTACTTC; CDR3 protein: CASSLDRGGKYF; D gene: .; V gene: TRBV11-2; clone size: many; J gene: TRBJ2-5
CDR3 DNA: TGTGCCAGCCGGAGGGAAGGGGGCGACGGTAATTCACCCCCCCACTTT; CDR3 protein: CASRREGGDGNSPPHF; D gene: TRBD1; V gene: TRBV2; clone size: .; J gene: TRBJ1-6
CDR3 DNA: TGTGCCAGCGGACAGGGGATTTACTCCTATAATTCACCCCTCCACTTT; CDR3 protein: CASGQGIYSYNSPLHF; D gene: TRBD1; V gene: TRBV6-1; clone size: many; J gene: TRBJ1-6
CDR3 DNA: TGTGCCAGCAGGCGGGGTGGGGGGGCCCACCAAGAGACCCAGTACTTC; CDR3 protein: CASRRGGGAHQETQYF; D gene: .; V gene: TRBV6-6; clone size: .; J gene: TRBJ2-5
CDR3 DNA: TGTGCCAGCAGTTTAGATTGGACAGCCGTAAAAGAGACCCAGTACTTC; CDR3 protein: CASSLDWTAVKETQYF; D gene: .; V gene: TRBV7-6; clone size: .; J gene: TRBJ2-5
CDR3 DNA: TGTGCCAGCAGCCAATTCCGCGAAAGGGAGCTGTTTTTT; CDR3 protein: CASSQFRERELFF; D gene: .; V gene: TRBV3-1; clone size: few; J gene: TRBJ2-2
CDR3 DNA: TGTGCCAGCAGGGGACAGATTGAAAAACTGTTTTTT; CDR3 protein: CASRGQIEKLFF; D gene: TRBD1; V gene: TRBV2; clone size: .; J gene: TRBJ1-4
CDR3 DNA: TGTGCCAGCAGCTTGGGATCGGCACAGCTTAATGAAAAACTGTTTTTT; CDR3 protein: CASSLGSAQLNEKLFF; D gene: .; V gene: TRBV7-6; clone size: many; J gene: TRBJ1-4
CDR3 DNA: TGTGCCAGCACCAGTGGTGGGGGGACCCAGCATTTT; CDR3 protein: CASTSGGGTQHF; D gene: .; V gene: TRBV5-5; clone size: many; J gene: TRBJ1-5
CDR3 DNA: TGCGCCAGCAGCTTGGCCCAGGGCGCGGATACGCAGTATTTT; CDR3 protein: CASSLAQGADTQYF; D gene: .; V gene: TRBV5-1; clone size: many; J gene: TRBJ2-3
CDR3 DNA: TGTGCCAGCAGCTTAACGCCGGGACACTACGAGCAGTACTTC; CDR3 protein: CASSLTPGHYEQYF; D gene: .; V gene: TRBV7-3; clone size: .; J gene: TRBJ2-7
CDR3 DNA: TGTGCCATCAGTTATGGGGTCCCTAACTACGAGCAGTACTTC; CDR3 protein: CAISYGVPNYEQYF; D gene: .; V gene: TRBV10-3; clone size: .; J gene: TRBJ2-7
CDR3 DNA: TGCGCCAGCAGCCAAGAAGTCTCACTAGCGGGGACATACGAGCAGTACTTC; CDR3 protein: CASSQEVSLAGTYEQYF; D gene: TRBD2; V gene: TRBV4-1; clone size: many; J gene: TRBJ2-7
CDR3 DNA: TGTGCCAGCAGGCTAGCGGGGGGGAAAGAGACCCAGTACTTC; CDR3 protein: CASRLAGGKETQYF; D gene: TRBD2; V gene: TRBV12-3/TRBV12-4; clone size: .; J gene: TRBJ2-5
CDR3 DNA: TGTGCCAGCAGTCCACCCCCGAGCCGCACAGATACGCAGTATTTT; CDR3 protein: CASSPPPSRTDTQYF; D gene: .; V gene: TRBV28; clone size: few; J gene: TRBJ2-3
CDR3 DNA: TGTGCCAGCAGTACTCCAGAGGGAAGTACCAACTACGAGCAGTACTTC; CDR3 protein: CASSTPEGSTNYEQYF; D gene: .; V gene: TRBV28; clone size: .; J gene: TRBJ2-7
CDR3 DNA: TGCAGTGCTAGACCCGAAGGGCGGAAAGCTTTCTTT; CDR3 protein: CSARPEGRKAFF; D gene: .; V gene: TRBV20-1; clone size: many; J gene: TRBJ1-1
CDR3 DNA: TGTGCCAGCTCCTCACCAACTAATGAAAAACTGTTTTTT; CDR3 protein: CASSSPTNEKLFF; D gene: .; V gene: TRBV28; clone size: many; J gene: TRBJ1-4
CDR3 DNA: TGCGCCAGCAGCTTACCGCGGTCTAGCGAAGGGCAAGAGACCCAGTACTTC; CDR3 protein: CASSLPRSSEGQETQYF; D gene: .; V gene: TRBV5-1; clone size: .; J gene: TRBJ2-5
CDR3 DNA: TGTGCCAGCAGCTCCGATTATGGCTACACCTTC; CDR3 protein: CASSSDYGYTF; D gene: .; V gene: TRBV9; clone size: few; J gene: TRBJ1-2
CDR3 DNA: TGCGCCAGCAGTGAGCGGGGGGGGCTGAACACTGAAGCTTTCTTT; CDR3 protein: CASSERGGLNTEAFF; D gene: .; V gene: TRBV10-2; clone size: many; J gene: TRBJ1-1
CDR3 DNA: TGCAGTGCTGGTCGTCGAGGTCAGCCCCAGCATTTT; CDR3 protein: CSAGRRGQPQHF; D gene: .; V gene: TRBV20-1; clone size: medium-sized; J gene: TRBJ1-5
CDR3 DNA: TGTGCCAGCAGTTATACAGGAGGGGAGACTGAAGCTTTCTTT; CDR3 protein: CASSYTGGETEAFF; D gene: .; V gene: TRBV12-3/TRBV12-4; clone size: .; J gene: TRBJ1-1
CDR3 DNA: TGTGCCAGCAGCGGTCAGGCGAGCTCTGGGGCCAACGTCCTGACTTTC; CDR3 protein: CASSGQASSGANVLTF; D gene: .; V gene: TRBV7-3; clone size: .; J gene: TRBJ2-6
CDR3 DNA: TGTGCCAGCTCCCGGGGGGGGCGTAATGGCGGGGAGCTGTTTTTT; CDR3 protein: CASSRGGRNGGELFF; D gene: TRBD2; V gene: TRBV28; clone size: few; J gene: TRBJ2-2
CDR3 DNA: TGTGCCAGCAGCCCCGGGACTAGCGGCCTCCGGGATGAGCAGTTCTTC; CDR3 protein: CASSPGTSGLRDEQFF; D gene: TRBD2; V gene: TRBV7-9; clone size: once; J gene: TRBJ2-1
CDR3 DNA: TGTGCCACCAGCGGGACAGGATACAATGAGCAGTTCTTC; CDR3 protein: CATSGTGYNEQFF; D gene: TRBD1; V gene: TRBV24-1; clone size: many; J gene: TRBJ2-1
CDR3 DNA: TGTGCCAGCAGCTTAGGGGACAGGGAGGAAGAAGCTTTCTTT; CDR3 protein: CASSLGDREEEAFF; D gene: TRBD1; V gene: TRBV7-9; clone size: many; J gene: TRBJ1-1
CDR3 DNA: TGCAGCGCTAGCGGGGGGCGAGGTGGAACCCAGCACTTC; CDR3 protein: CSASGGRGGTQHF; D gene: TRBD2; V gene: TRBV20-1; clone size: .; J gene: TRBJ2-5
CDR3 DNA: TGCGCCAGCGGGTCGGGCACAGGAACCCAGTACTTC; CDR3 protein: CASGSGTGTQYF; D gene: .; V gene: TRBV4-1; clone size: many; J gene: TRBJ2-5
CDR3 DNA: TGTGCCATCAGGGACGGGACTAGTCATAGCTCCTACAATGAGCAGTTCTTC; CDR3 protein: CAIRDGTSHSSYNEQFF; D gene: TRBD2; V gene: TRBV10-3; clone size: .; J gene: TRBJ2-1
CDR3 DNA: TGCGCCAGCAGTGAGTCGAGCCAGGGAGGCTACACCTTC; CDR3 protein: CASSESSQGGYTF; D gene: .; V gene: TRBV10-1; clone size: .; J gene: TRBJ1-2
CDR3 DNA: TGCAGTGCTAGAGGGACAGGGGCTTCACCCCTCCACTTT; CDR3 protein: CSARGTGASPLHF; D gene: TRBD1; V gene: TRBV20-1; clone size: many; J gene: TRBJ1-6
CDR3 DNA: TGTGCCAGCAGCTTAACACCGGGGCTTAATTCACCCCTCCACTTT; CDR3 protein: CASSLTPGLNSPLHF; D gene: .; V gene: TRBV11-2; clone size: .; J gene: TRBJ1-6
CDR3 DNA: TGTGCCACCAGCAGAGAGGCAGGGCAGCAGTTCTTC; CDR3 protein: CATSREAGQQFF; D gene: .; V gene: TRBV15; clone size: .; J gene: TRBJ2-1
CDR3 DNA: TGTGCCAGCAGCGTATTACATGAGCAGTTCTTC; CDR3 protein: CASSVLHEQFF; D gene: .; V gene: TRBV12-3/TRBV12-4; clone size: .; J gene: TRBJ2-1
CDR3 DNA: TGTGCCAGTAGTATAGGGGCTAGCGGAGGGGAGACCCAGTACTTC; CDR3 protein: CASSIGASGGETQYF; D gene: TRBD2; V gene: TRBV19; clone size: many; J gene: TRBJ2-5
CDR3 DNA: TGCAGTGCCTTAGGGGGGAGGGGCGAGCAGTACTTC; CDR3 protein: CSALGGRGEQYF; D gene: .; V gene: TRBV20-1; clone size: once; J gene: TRBJ2-7
CDR3 DNA: TGTGCCAGCAGCCGGGACGGAGTCACTGAAGCTTTCTTT; CDR3 protein: CASSRDGVTEAFF; D gene: .; V gene: TRBV9; clone size: many; J gene: TRBJ1-1
CDR3 DNA: TGTGCCAGCAGGTCAGCGAGGGGTAATGAAAAACTGTTTTTT; CDR3 protein: CASRSARGNEKLFF; D gene: .; V gene: TRBV2; clone size: many; J gene: TRBJ1-4
CDR3 DNA: TGTGCCAGCAGGAAGACAGGGGGCCAGCCCCAGCATTTT; CDR3 protein: CASRKTGGQPQHF; D gene: TRBD1; V gene: TRBV6-6; clone size: many; J gene: TRBJ1-5
CDR3 DNA: TGCGCCAGCAGTGCTAGCGGGGGGGCAGCCGATGAGCAGTTCTTC; CDR3 protein: CASSASGGAADEQFF; D gene: TRBD2; V gene: TRBV10-1; clone size: many; J gene: TRBJ2-1
CDR3 DNA: TGCAGTGCTAGAGAGTTGTTGGATGACAATGAAAAACTGTTTTTT; CDR3 protein: CSARELLDDNEKLFF; D gene: .; V gene: TRBV20-1; clone size: .; J gene: TRBJ1-4
CDR3 DNA: TGCGCCAGCCTGGGAGGGGGCCACGAGCAGTACTTC; CDR3 protein: CASLGGGHEQYF; D gene: .; V gene: TRBV5-1; clone size: many; J gene: TRBJ2-7
CDR3 DNA: TGCAGTGCTAGATACGGGCAGGCCGTACAAGAGACCCAGTACTTC; CDR3 protein: CSARYGQAVQETQYF; D gene: .; V gene: TRBV20-1; clone size: .; J gene: TRBJ2-5
CDR3 DNA: TGTGCCAGCGGCTGGGGTCCGGGGTACAATGAAGCTTTCTTT; CDR3 protein: CASGWGPGYNEAFF; D gene: .; V gene: TRBV7-9; clone size: .; J gene: TRBJ1-1
CDR3 DNA: TGTGCCATCAGCGGGACAGGGGATAGCGGGGGCTCTTCCTACGAGCAGTACTTC; CDR3 protein: CAISGTGDSGGSSYEQYF; D gene: .; V gene: TRBV10-3; clone size: .; J gene: TRBJ2-7
CDR3 DNA: TGCAGTGCTAGAGAGGCAGGTCGGTCTGAAGCTTTCTTT; CDR3 protein: CSAREAGRSEAFF; D gene: .; V gene: TRBV20-1; clone size: .; J gene: TRBJ1-1
CDR3 DNA: TGTGCTAGTGGTTTGCAACCGGGACAGGGGGGCAAACTGTTTTTT; CDR3 protein: CASGLQPGQGGKLFF; D gene: TRBD1; V gene: TRBV12-5; clone size: many; J gene: TRBJ1-4
CDR3 DNA: TGTGCCAGCAGCACCCCGGGACCTAGGACGTCGGAGCCCCAGCATTTT; CDR3 protein: CASSTPGPRTSEPQHF; D gene: .; V gene: TRBV7-9; clone size: many; J gene: TRBJ1-5
CDR3 DNA: TGTGCCAGCAGCCAAGAGCCGGGTGGCACTGGAAACACCATATATTTT; CDR3 protein: CASSQEPGGTGNTIYF; D gene: .; V gene: TRBV11-2; clone size: few; J gene: TRBJ1-3
CDR3 DNA: TGCGCCAGCAGAGGGGGAGACAATCAGCCCCAGCATTTT; CDR3 protein: CASRGGDNQPQHF; D gene: .; V gene: TRBV5-1; clone size: .; J gene: TRBJ1-5
CDR3 DNA: TGTGCCAGCAGTTCCGGACAGGCGACCTCCTATAATTCACCCCTCCACTTT; CDR3 protein: CASSSGQATSYNSPLHF; D gene: TRBD1; V gene: TRBV6-2/TRBV6-3; clone size: .; J gene: TRBJ1-6
CDR3 DNA: TGTGCCAGCAGTCCACGACTAGCGGGAGCTCTGGGCTACGAGCAGTACTTC; CDR3 protein: CASSPRLAGALGYEQYF; D gene: TRBD2; V gene: TRBV7-9; clone size: few; J gene: TRBJ2-7
CDR3 DNA: TGTGCCAGCAGGAATGGAAACACCATATATTTT; CDR3 protein: CASRNGNTIYF; D gene: .; V gene: TRBV6-1; clone size: many; J gene: TRBJ1-3
CDR3 DNA: TGTGCCAGCAGCCAAGTTAACAGCGGGGAGCTGTTTTTT; CDR3 protein: CASSQVNSGELFF; D gene: .; V gene: TRBV12-3/TRBV12-4; clone size: .; J gene: TRBJ2-2
CDR3 DNA: TGCAGTGCTACGGGGGGCGTAGGGGCCAACGTCCTGACTTTC; CDR3 protein: CSATGGVGANVLTF; D gene: .; V gene: TRBV20-1; clone size: .; J gene: TRBJ2-6
CDR3 DNA: TGTGCCATCAGTGAGCGCCTAGCGGGGATTTACGAGCAGTACTTC; CDR3 protein: CAISERLAGIYEQYF; D gene: TRBD2; V gene: TRBV10-3; clone size: .; J gene: TRBJ2-7